These T cell receptor beta chains were read from a single sample in a study of identical twins. TCRdb re-called the 5' RACE reads through MiXCR, storing one row per CDR3 protein. The top ten clones hold around 8.6% of a sample with more than 350,000 distinct CDR3 sequences, 7% to 9.5% of them seen once. Sequencing was carried out using naive T cells sorted from blood. These receptors were taken from a woman between 45 and 60 years old in good health. The CDR3 runs from the conserved cysteine through the conserved F or W. D genes are given only for firm matches. Some rows have no size entry. The others give once, few or many, or a class for an expanded clone.

TRBJ1-1 | TRBV4-2 | NA | many | TGTGCCAGCAGCCAACCCCAAGGTTTATCGGGGAACACTGAAGCTTTCTTT | CASSQPQGLSGNTEAFF
TRBJ2-6 | TRBV28 | NA | many | TGTGCCAGCAGTTTTAGGACATCGAACGTCCTGACTTTC | CASSFRTSNVLTF
TRBJ2-1 | TRBV4-1 | TRBD1 | NA | TGCGCCAGCAGCCAAGATTCGGAACAGGGGGCTGGCTACAATGAGCAGTTCTTC | CASSQDSEQGAGYNEQFF
TRBJ2-7 | TRBV3-1 | TRBD2 | few | TGTGCCAGCAGCCAAGACGGGAGGGTCGAGCAGTACTTC | CASSQDGRVEQYF
TRBJ2-1 | TRBV5-1 | TRBD2 | few | TGCGCCAGCAGCACGCGGGAGGGACCATACAATGAGCAGTTCTTC | CASSTREGPYNEQFF
TRBJ2-1 | TRBV4-2 | NA | few | TGTGCCAGCAGATTTTTGGGGGGACCGGTCAATGAGCAGTTCTTC | CASRFLGGPVNEQFF
TRBJ1-2 | TRBV3-1 | NA | few | TGTGCCAGCAGCCAAGATCTTTCAAGGCATCGAGGCTACACCTTC | CASSQDLSRHRGYTF
TRBJ1-1 | TRBV12-3/TRBV12-4 | NA | few | TGTGCCAGCAGGGACAGTTTATACACTGAAGCTTTCTTT | CASRDSLYTEAFF
TRBJ2-1 | TRBV9 | NA | many | TGTGCCAGCAGCGACGGGTTCGATGAGCAGTTCTTC | CASSDGFDEQFF
TRBJ2-7 | TRBV29-1 | TRBD1 | few | TGCAGCGTTGAGGGGCAGGGGGCGCTTTTTTTC | CSVEGQGALFF
TRBJ1-1 | TRBV19 | TRBD1 | few | TGTGCCAGTAGTCTCCGGGACAGGGTATGGAACACTGAAGCTTTCTTT | CASSLRDRVWNTEAFF
TRBJ2-4 | TRBV7-9 | TRBD1 | few | TGTGCCAGCAGCCTAAATGGACAGGGGCGAAGGGCCCTTCAGTACTTC | CASSLNGQGRRALQYF
TRBJ2-3 | TRBV12-3/TRBV12-4 | NA | NA | TGTGCCAGCAGTTTTGGGGTCACAGATACGCAGTATTTT | CASSFGVTDTQYF
TRBJ2-5 | TRBV20-1 | NA | few | TGCAGTGCTAGCGACCTCAATAGCAGCCAAGAGACCCAGTACTTC | CSASDLNSSQETQYF
TRBJ2-5 | TRBV27 | TRBD1 | NA | TGTGCCAGCAGTTTAGGTCCCGGGACAGCTAAAGAGACCCAGTACTTC | CASSLGPGTAKETQYF
TRBJ1-5 | TRBV6-1 | NA | few | TGTGCCAGCAGTGAGAAGAAGGATAGCAATCAGCCCCAGCATTTT | CASSEKKDSNQPQHF
TRBJ1-3 | TRBV28 | NA | few | TGTGCCAGCAGTTCCTCGGGGGCCTCTGGAAACACCATATATTTT | CASSSSGASGNTIYF
TRBJ2-7 | TRBV27 | NA | few | TGTGCCAGCAGTCAAAACCTCTACGAGCAGTACTTC | CASSQNLYEQYF
TRBJ2-2 | TRBV9 | NA | NA | TGTGCCAGCAGCGTAGATGGCGTGGGGCCGTCCGGGGAGCTGTTTTTT | CASSVDGVGPSGELFF
TRBJ2-6 | TRBV10-3 | NA | many | TGTGCCATCAGTGATTCCGGGACACAAAGGGCCAACGTCCTGACTTTC | CAISDSGTQRANVLTF
TRBJ1-2 | TRBV20-1 | NA | NA | TGCAGTGCTAAACAACCAGGGTCCTATGGCTACACCTTC | CSAKQPGSYGYTF